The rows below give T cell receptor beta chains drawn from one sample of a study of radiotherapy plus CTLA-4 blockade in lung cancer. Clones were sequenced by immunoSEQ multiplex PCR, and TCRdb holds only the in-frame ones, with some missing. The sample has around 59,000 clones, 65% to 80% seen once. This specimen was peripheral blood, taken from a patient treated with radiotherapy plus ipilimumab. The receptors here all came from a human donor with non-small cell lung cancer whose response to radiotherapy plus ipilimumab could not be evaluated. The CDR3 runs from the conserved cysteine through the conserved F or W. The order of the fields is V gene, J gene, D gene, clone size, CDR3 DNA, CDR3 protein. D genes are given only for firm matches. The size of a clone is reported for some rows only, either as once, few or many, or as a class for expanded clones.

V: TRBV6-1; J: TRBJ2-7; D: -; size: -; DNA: TGTGCCAGCGTAAGAGCGGGCGGATCCTACGAGCAGTACTTC; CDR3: CASVRAGGSYEQYF
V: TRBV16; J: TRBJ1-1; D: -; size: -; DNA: TGTGCCAGCAGCCAAAAGAGGGCAGGCCAGGGGACTGAAGCTTTCTTT; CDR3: CASSQKRAGQGTEAFF
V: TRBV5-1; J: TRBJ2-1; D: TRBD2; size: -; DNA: TGCGCCAGCAGCTTGGGCCTAGCGGTACGGTACAATGAGCAGTTCTTC; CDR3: CASSLGLAVRYNEQFF
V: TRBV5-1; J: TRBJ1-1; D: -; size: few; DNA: TGCGCCAGCAGCTTGGAGGTAGGGGGCACTGAAGCTTTCTTT; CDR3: CASSLEVGGTEAFF
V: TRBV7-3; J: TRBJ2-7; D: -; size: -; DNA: TGTGCCAGCAGCTTAACGCGGGGAGGCGAGCAGTACTTC; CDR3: CASSLTRGGEQYF
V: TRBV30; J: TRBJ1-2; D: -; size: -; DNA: TGTGCCTGGACCGCGCGGGACGGTGGCTACACCTTC; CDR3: CAWTARDGGYTF
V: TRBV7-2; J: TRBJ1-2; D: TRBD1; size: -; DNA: TGTGCCAGCACCATGGTCCGGGACAGTGCCTATGGCTACACCTTC; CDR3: CASTMVRDSAYGYTF
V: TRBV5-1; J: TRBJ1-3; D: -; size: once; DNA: TGCGCCAGCAGCTTGGCCATCTCTGGAAACACCATATATTTT; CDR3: CASSLAISGNTIYF
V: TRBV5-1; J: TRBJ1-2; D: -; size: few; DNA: TGCGCCAGCAGCGACTCGGGCCTGAGGGCTGGCTACACCTTC; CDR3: CASSDSGLRAGYTF
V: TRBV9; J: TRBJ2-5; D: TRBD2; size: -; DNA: TGTGCCAGCAGCGTTTCTAGCGGGGGGGGGTTGGAGACCCAGTACTTC; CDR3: CASSVSSGGGLETQYF
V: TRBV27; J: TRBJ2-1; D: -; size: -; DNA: TGTGCCAGCAGTTTATCTCAGGTTTCCTACAATGAGCAGTTCTTC; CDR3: CASSLSQVSYNEQFF
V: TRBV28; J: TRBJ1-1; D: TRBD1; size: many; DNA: TGTGCCAGCACCCAAACACCGGGACAGGTCAGTGCTGAAGCTTTCTTT; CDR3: CASTQTPGQVSAEAFF
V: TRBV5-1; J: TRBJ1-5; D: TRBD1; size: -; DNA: TGCGCCAGCAGCTTGGGGGGACAGGGACATCAGCCCCAGCATTTT; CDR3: CASSLGGQGHQPQHF
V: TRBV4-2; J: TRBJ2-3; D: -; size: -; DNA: TGTGCCAGCAGGGCGGCAGTTTTCAGCACAGATACGCAGTATTTT; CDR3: CASRAAVFSTDTQYF
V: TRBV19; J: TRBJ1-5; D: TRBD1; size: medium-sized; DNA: TGTGCCAGTTCCGGGACAGGGAATCAGCCCCAGCATTTT; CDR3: CASSGTGNQPQHF
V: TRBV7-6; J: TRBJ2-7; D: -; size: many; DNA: TGTGCCAGCACCTCGACAGTCTCCTACGAGCAGTACTTC; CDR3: CASTSTVSYEQYF
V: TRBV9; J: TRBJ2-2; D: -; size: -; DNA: TGTGCCAGCAGCGTAGCTACCGACGGGGCCGGGGAGCTGTTTTTT; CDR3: CASSVATDGAGELFF
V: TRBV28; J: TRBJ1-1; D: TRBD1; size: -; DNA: TGTGCCAGCAGTTTGGCCGGGACAGGGTTTCCTGAAGCTTTCTTT; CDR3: CASSLAGTGFPEAFF
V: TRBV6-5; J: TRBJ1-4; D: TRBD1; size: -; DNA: TGTGCCAGCAGTCTCAGAGGGGGCGAAAAACTGTTTTTT; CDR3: CASSLRGGEKLFF
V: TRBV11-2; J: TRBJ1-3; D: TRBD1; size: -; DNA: TGTGCCAGCAGCTTTACAGGGGGCATTGGAAACACCATATATTTT; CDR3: CASSFTGGIGNTIYF
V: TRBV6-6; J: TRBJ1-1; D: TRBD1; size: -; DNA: TGTGCCAGCAGCCGACAGGGTGAGAAAGCTTTCTTT; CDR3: CASSRQGEKAFF
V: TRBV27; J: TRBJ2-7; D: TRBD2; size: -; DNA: TGTGCCAGCGGCGGCCCGGGAGGCTCCTACGAGCAGTACTTC; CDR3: CASGGPGGSYEQYF
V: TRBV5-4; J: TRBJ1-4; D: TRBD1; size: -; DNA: TGTGCCAGCAGCTCGGGACAGCTGGATGAAAAACTGTTTTTT; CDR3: CASSSGQLDEKLFF
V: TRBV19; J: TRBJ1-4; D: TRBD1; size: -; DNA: TGTGCCAGTAGTCCACCACTCGGACAGGGGAGGGCTAATGAAAAACTGTTTTTT; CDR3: CASSPPLGQGRANEKLFF
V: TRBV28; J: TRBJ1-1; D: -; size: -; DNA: TGTGCCAGCCGGGGGGGGACTGAAGCTTTCTTT; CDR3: CASRGGTEAFF
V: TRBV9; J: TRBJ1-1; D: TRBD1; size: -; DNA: TGTGCCAGCAGCGTAGGTTGGGGGACAGACACTGAAGCTTTCTTT; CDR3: CASSVGWGTDTEAFF
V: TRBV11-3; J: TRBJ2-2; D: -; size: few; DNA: TGTGCCAGCAGCAAACGGAGTTTAGGCGGGGAGCTGTTTTTT; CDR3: CASSKRSLGGELFF
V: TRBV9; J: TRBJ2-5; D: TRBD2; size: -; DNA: TGTGTCAGCAGTAGAGGGAGGGCCATGGAGACCCAGTACTTC; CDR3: CVSSRGRAMETQYF
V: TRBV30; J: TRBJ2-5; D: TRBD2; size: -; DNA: TGTGCCTGGAACCTAGCGGGAGGTCGGCGGGAGACCCAGTACTTC; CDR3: CAWNLAGGRRETQYF
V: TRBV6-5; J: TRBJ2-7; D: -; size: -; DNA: TGTGCCAGCAGTGAATGGGGACGGAGGGTCGAGCAGTACTTC; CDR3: CASSEWGRRVEQYF
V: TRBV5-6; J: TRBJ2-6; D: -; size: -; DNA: TGTGCCAGCAGTCGGGACTCTGGGGCCAACGTCCTGACTTTC; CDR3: CASSRDSGANVLTF
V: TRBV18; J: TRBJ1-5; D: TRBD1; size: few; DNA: TGTGCCAGCTCACCTCGACAGGGAGATTTAAATCAGCCCCAGCATTTT; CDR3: CASSPRQGDLNQPQHF
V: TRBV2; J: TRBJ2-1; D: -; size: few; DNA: TGTGCCAGCAGTGAATGGGGGGTTTGGGACAATGAGCAGTTCTTC; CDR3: CASSEWGVWDNEQFF
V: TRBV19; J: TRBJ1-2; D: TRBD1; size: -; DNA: TGTGCCAGTAGTATAGAGAGGACAGGAGACTATGGCTACACCTTC; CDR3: CASSIERTGDYGYTF
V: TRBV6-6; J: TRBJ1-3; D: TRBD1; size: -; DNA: TGTGCCAGCGGAGGGGGACAGGCAAACACCATATATTTT; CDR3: CASGGGQANTIYF
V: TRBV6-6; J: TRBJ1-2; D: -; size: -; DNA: TGTGCCAGCAGCGACAGGACCTTCCACTATGGCTACACCTTC; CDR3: CASSDRTFHYGYTF
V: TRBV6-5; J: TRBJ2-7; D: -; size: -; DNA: TGTGCCAGCAGTTACTCGGGGGCCTGGGACGAGCAGTACTTC; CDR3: CASSYSGAWDEQYF
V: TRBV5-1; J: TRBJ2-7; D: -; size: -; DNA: TGTGCCAGCAAATTGGGGGGGGGCGTTACCTACGAGCAGTACTTC; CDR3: CASKLGGGVTYEQYF
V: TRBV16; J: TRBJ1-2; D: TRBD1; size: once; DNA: TGTGCTAGCAGCCATGGGCTTTTGCCGGGACAGGGAGGTCGGGTCTATGGCTACACCTTC; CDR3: CASSHGLLPGQGGRVYGYTF
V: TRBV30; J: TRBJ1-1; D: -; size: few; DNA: TGTGCCTGGAGTGCATACTTCCGGGTGTACACTGAAGCTTTCTTT; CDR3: CAWSAYFRVYTEAFF